This T cell receptor (beta chain) was profiled in a study of blood T cell repertoires in COVID-19. Overall study context: Sites across the United States, Italy and Spain contributed samples from acute and convalescent COVID-19. Sources were T cells, B-cell-depleted T cells, or PBMCs; the material itself was cDNA or gDNA.

This CDR3 comprises 14 residues. Between the trimmed V and J ends, which lost 3 bases and 7 bases, there was a span of 15 bases. Per germline, CDR1 LNHDA and CDR2 SQIVND (reference sequence). As handled by the study authors: The assay estimated nucleated cells by amplifying reference gene primers. Using immunoSEQ multiplex PCR, the repertoire was profiled, and TCRdb retains in-frame clones only, with some absent. V, J and clone size were drawn from that table, and D and trimming were deduced from the DNA. Altogether roughly 24,000 clones are present, about 88% being singletons, with the ten largest covering about 20%.

The chain carries TRBV19 and TRBJ1-1; D possibly corresponds to TRBD1 (6 bases). This TCR derives from a man aged 65-85 years in a cohort sampled during active COVID-19. The sample taken for sequencing was peripheral blood. The CDR3 region is CASSMGGDTYEAFF. The CDR3 DNA reads TGTGCCAGTAGTATGGGGGGGGACACCTATGAAGCTTTCTTT.